This note documents a single T cell receptor beta chain sequence. Its target is unknown. CDR3 length: 12 amino acids. Germline loops: CDR1 SQVTM, CDR2 ANQGSEA. The entry originates in a study of CD8+ T cells in alopecia areata. Study information: Treated patients were dosed with oral tofacitinib, taking 5 to 10 mg twice daily. Findings and caveats of the study: Uncertain still, given a single nonresponder, is whether baseline CD8+ expansion links to response. In scalp samples, resident alphabeta T cells of normal skin are also sequenced. Many expanded lesional clones stayed in scalp and blood while on tofacitinib.

RNA was isolated and reverse transcribed to cDNA, the sequencing template. Assay used: immunoSEQ multiplex PCR; TCRdb lists only in-frame clones, some missing. This sample has 90,000 or so clones, with roughly 47% found just once. Treatment denoted: oral pan-JAK inhibitor, 5-10 mg twice daily. The TCR originated in a human donor with alopecia areata. Sequences were derived from CD8+ T cells sorted from blood, sampled at week 24, from a patient treated with tofacitinib. This chain connects TRBV29-1 to TRBJ2-1, with a tentative D call TRBD2 (6 bases). Here the CDR3 DNA reads TGCAGTGGGGGGAACCCCTACAATGAGCAGTTCTTC. Translated: CSGGNPYNEQFF.